A single sample gave rise to the 21 T cell receptor beta chains below, sequenced in a study of blood T cell repertoires in COVID-19. Sequencing used immunoSEQ multiplex PCR; TCRdb keeps in-frame clones, though not all of them. The sample carries approximately 200,000 clones, roughly four fifths recorded once. The sample consisted of PBMCs or T cells enriched from blood (not recorded which). These receptors came from a man between 60 and 70 years old who had recovered from COVID-19.

The V call is TRBV4-3, the J call TRBJ2-3, with D maybe TRBD1 (5 bases). Germline values: CDR1 LGHNA, CDR2 YSLEER. The V end was cut by 4 bases, the J end by 2 bases, with 10 bases between. The CDR3 contains 14 residues. For the CDR3, the DNA is TGCGCCAGCAGCCCCGGACAAGTCACAGATACGCAGTATTTT. Its translation: CASSPGQVTDTQYF.

V is TRBV7-9 and J is TRBJ2-7, with 9 bases lining up with TRBD1. The germline V gene has CDR1 SEHNR and CDR2 FQNEAQ (reference sequence). This CDR3 contains 14 residues. The V and J ends lost 3 bases and 1 base, in that order; junction bases with no gene match: 1. The CDR3 nucleotides read TGTGCCAGCAGCTTGGACAGGGGATCCTACGAGCAGTACTTC. Protein product: CASSLDRGSYEQYF.

The gene calls are TRBV19 and TRBJ2-2, with a tentative D call TRBD1 (5 bases). Germline CDR1 reads LNHDA; CDR2 reads SQIVND (reference sequence). This CDR3 spans 14 amino acids. The germline V and J ends were trimmed by 4 bases and 9 bases, with 15 bases remaining between them. The CDR3: CASSTRVTGRELFF. DNA for the CDR3: TGTGCCAGTAGTACCCGTGTCACAGGACGGGAGCTGTTTTTT.

The V and J genes are TRBV9 and TRBJ1-5; TRBD1 might be the D (6 bases). Germline assignment: CDR1 SGDLS and CDR2 YYNGEE. CDR3 size: 15 residues. V gave up 4 bases and J gave up 1 base, with 12 bases separating them. As DNA, the CDR3 is TGTGCCAGCAGCCAAGGGGGTGGGAGCAATCAGCCCCAGCATTTT. It codes for CASSQGGGSNQPQHF.

This chain uses TRBV12-5 with TRBJ1-2; TRBD1 matches at 9 bases. The V gene end was trimmed by 1 base and the J gene end by 1 base; junction bases not matched to a gene: 4. There are 16 residues in the CDR3. Per the germline V gene, CDR1 is LGHNT and CDR2 is FRNRAP. CDR3 residues: CASGLGDRADNYGYTF. In nucleotides, the CDR3 is TGTGCTAGTGGTTTGGGGGACAGGGCGGATAACTATGGCTACACCTTC.

The chain couples TRBV4-3 to TRBJ2-7; possible D gene TRBD2, 6 bases. This CDR3 contains 14 residues. Trimming cost V 0 bases and J 7 bases, with 13 bases left between them. Germline CDR1 is LGHNA and CDR2 is YSLEER. The CDR3 DNA follows: TGCGCCAGCAGCCAAGAACGACTAGGCGGGGAGCAGTACTTC. It encodes CASSQERLGGEQYF.

The chain joins TRBV6-5 to TRBJ1-1; D not certain. CDR1 and CDR2 (germline): MNHEY, SVGAGI. The CDR3 covers 14 residues. Trimming took 0 bases from V and 1 from J, leaving 6 bases between them. The CDR3, as DNA: TGTGCCAGCAGTTACTCGCGAACGAACACTGAAGCTTTCTTT. Its protein product is CASSYSRTNTEAFF.

The sample holds one count of this clone. The rearrangement joins TRBV3-1 (or the pseudogene TRBV3-2) to TRBJ2-7, with D perhaps TRBD1 (5 bases). V dropped 4 bases and J dropped 0 bases, with 13 bases sitting between them. CDR1 LGHDT and CDR2 YNNKEL come from the germline V gene (reference sequence). The CDR3 length is 15 residues. The DNA of the CDR3 is TGTGCCAGCAGCCCCGGGTGGGGCTACTCCTACGAGCAGTACTTC. Translated: CASSPGWGYSYEQYF.

The chain carries TRBV12-3 or TRBV12-4 and TRBJ2-2, with no clear D. CDR3 length: 13 amino acids. Trimming took off 4 bases at V and 3 bases at J, with 6 bases between the two ends. Written as DNA, the CDR3 is TGTGCCAGCAGTTCGCGCGACACCGGGGAGCTGTTTTTT. Its translation is CASSSRDTGELFF.

This clone has only one observation. The chain recombines TRBV7-3 with TRBJ1-2; TRBD1 agrees at 7 bases. V shed 5 bases, J shed 1 base, and the junction held 16 bases outside the gene matches. CDR1 is SGHTA and CDR2 is FQGTGA in the germline V gene. The CDR3 extends over 18 amino acids. The CDR3 nucleotides read TGTGCCAGCAGCCCCTCGGGGGGGTGGCGGGACAGTAACTATGGCTACACCTTC. Translated, it gives CASSPSGGWRDSNYGYTF.

The V gene is TRBV6-5, the J gene TRBJ2-1; D is undetermined. Trimming left V 0 bases short and J 0 bases short, with 6 bases between. Germline V gene lookup returns CDR1 MNHEY and CDR2 SVGAGI. The CDR3 covers 15 residues. The CDR3 protein is CASSYSASSYNEQFF. Written as DNA, the CDR3 is TGTGCCAGCAGTTACTCGGCAAGCTCCTACAATGAGCAGTTCTTC.

This rearrangement joins TRBV5-1 to TRBJ2-4; 8 nucleotides align to TRBD1. Trimming at V came to 3 bases and at J to 3 bases, leaving 5 bases not matched to a gene. Germline assignment: CDR1 SGHRS and CDR2 YFSETQ. This CDR3 is built from 15 residues. CDR3 in amino acids: CASSSGQGDKNIQYF. CDR3 sequence (DNA): TGCGCCAGCAGCTCAGGACAGGGAGACAAAAACATTCAGTACTTC.

This chain uses TRBV6-1 with TRBJ1-5, with 9 nucleotides matching TRBD1. Germline values: CDR1 MNHNS, CDR2 SASEGT. Trimming removed 4 bases from V and 0 bases from J; junction bases left unmatched: 4. This CDR3 is 16 amino acids long. This CDR3 is CASSATGGYSNQPQHF. The CDR3 DNA reads TGTGCCAGCAGTGCGACAGGGGGTTATAGCAATCAGCCCCAGCATTTT.

V is TRBV7-2 and J is TRBJ1-3; 11 bases align to TRBD1. Trimming cost V 6 bases and J 0 bases; bases outside gene matches: 13. CDR1 and CDR2 from the germline V gene are SGHTA and FQGNSA. The CDR3 has 19 residues. CDR3 in DNA: TGTGCCAGCAGGCTCACCGGGACAGGGGGTTTCCACTCTGGAAACACCATATATTTT. Encoded protein: CASRLTGTGGFHSGNTIYF.

The CDR3 sequence: CASSYAQGVSNQPQHF. Here the CDR3 DNA reads TGTGCCAGCAGTTACGCACAGGGGGTTAGCAATCAGCCCCAGCATTTT. The chain employs TRBV6-2 or TRBV6-3 and TRBJ1-5; 8 bases are a match to TRBD1. The CDR3 runs to 16 residues. The germline V gene encodes CDR1 MNHEY and CDR2 SVGEGT. With V trimmed by 2 bases and J by 0 bases, 3 bases remained unmatched.

This rearrangement joins TRBV7-9 to TRBJ1-4, with 7 nucleotides matching TRBD1. Germline CDR1 reads SEHNR; CDR2 reads FQNEAQ (reference sequence). Trimming removed 5 bases from V and 7 bases from J; junction bases left unmatched: 7. The CDR3 totals 14 residues. The CDR3 sequence is CASSLGTDFEKLFF. The CDR3 bases are TGTGCCAGCAGCCTCGGGACAGACTTTGAAAAACTGTTTTTT.

The genes are TRBV27 and TRBJ2-5; 8 bases are a match to TRBD2. This CDR3 comprises 18 residues. The trim removed 0 bases at V and 5 bases at J, leaving 14 bases unmatched. Germline V gene lookup returns CDR1 MNHEY and CDR2 SMNVEV (reference sequence). For the CDR3, the DNA is TGTGCCAGCAGTTTATCGTCCCTTGGAGCGGGGGTTCGGGAGACCCAGTACTTC. Its protein is CASSLSSLGAGVRETQYF.

The CDR3 loop is CASSPNPGMNTEAFF. The CDR3 bases are TGTGCCAGCAGCCCGAACCCAGGCATGAACACTGAAGCTTTCTTT. V is TRBV7-2 and J is TRBJ1-1; D call uncertain. Deletions cut 5 bases from V and 0 bases from J, with 13 bases between. CDR3 length: 15 amino acids. Per the germline V gene, CDR1 is SGHTA and CDR2 is FQGNSA.

The chain joins TRBV5-1 to TRBJ2-5; TRBD1 aligns across 9 bases. The junction had 8 bases not matched to a gene; V was cut back by 0 bases and J by 5 bases. Germline CDR1 and CDR2: SGHRS and YFSETQ. The CDR3 runs 16 residues. The CDR3 loop reads CASSLVGTGFGETQYF. CDR3 DNA: TGCGCCAGCAGCTTGGTAGGGACAGGGTTCGGCGAGACCCAGTACTTC.

The chain couples TRBV19 to TRBJ1-5; 8 bases agree with TRBD1. This CDR3 comprises 15 residues. Germline V CDR1 and CDR2: LNHDA, SQIVND (reference sequence). J gave up 3 bases and V 7 bases, and 8 bases lay outside the gene matches. The CDR3 nucleotides read TGTGCCAGTACCTCGACAGGGGCCTACAATCAGCCCCAGCATTTT. Amino acids: CASTSTGAYNQPQHF.

This chain's CDR3 is CASSAQGDGNTIYF. The CDR3 region has the DNA TGTGCCAGCAGCGCCCAGGGGGACGGAAACACCATATATTTT. The V gene is TRBV9, the J gene TRBJ1-3; 7 bases match TRBD1. The CDR3 has 14 residues. Germline CDR1 is SGDLS and CDR2 is YYNGEE. Unmatched junction bases numbered 4, after V lost 3 bases and J lost 4 bases.